The clone carrying this T cell receptor (beta chain) occurred many times. Germline V CDR1 and CDR2: MNHEY, SVGEGT. The CDR3 totals 11 residues. This record belongs to a study of early T cells in non-severe SARS-CoV-2 infection. TCRdb fed the 5' RACE reads into MiXCR, producing one record per CDR3 protein. This sample has 52,000 or so distinct CDR3 sequences; 12% occur once, and the top ten carry about 1.4%. The V gene is TRBV6-2 or TRBV6-3, the J gene TRBJ2-3; D is undetermined. This receptor was identified in an adult who was a healthcare worker with PCR-confirmed SARS-CoV-2 infection or an uninfected control (not recorded which). Sequencing used whole blood. This CDR3 reads CATWGTDTQYF. CDR3 in DNA: TGTGCGACGTGGGGCACAGATACGCAGTATTTT.